These 31 T cell receptor beta chains originate from one sample sequenced in a study of shared clonotypes between healthy human individuals. Naive CD8 cells lacked CD45RO and underwent positive selection for CCR7, leaving out terminally differentiated effector memory CD45RA+ cells. Method: immunoSEQ multiplex PCR; TCRdb's copy keeps in-frame clones and lacks some. The repertoire includes roughly 2.1 million clones, about 92% of them detected once, and 1.5% to 2% sits in the top ten. Specimen: naive CD8+ T cells from PBMCs. The receptors were gathered from a man aged 18-30 years in good health. Some clones in this sample may be carry-over from other donors' samples.

The rearrangement joins TRBV6-1 to TRBJ2-2; 8 bases are shared with TRBD2. CDR3 length: 14 amino acids. Trimming at V came to 8 bases and at J to 4 bases, leaving 6 bases not matched to a gene. CDR1 is MNHNS and CDR2 is SASEGT in the germline V gene. In DNA, the CDR3 is TGTGCCAGCGGGTGGGCGGGAGGCACCGGGGAGCTGTTTTTT. Its protein is CASGWAGGTGELFF.

V usage is TRBV10-1 and J usage is TRBJ2-5; D might be TRBD2 (6 bases). This CDR3 region has 16 residues. Trimming removed 2 bases from V and 1 base from J, with 14 bases in between. Germline V lookup: CDR1 WNHNN, CDR2 SYGVQD (reference sequence). The CDR3 here is CASSEAASATQETQYF. CDR3 coding DNA: TGCGCCAGCAGTGAGGCGGCTAGCGCAACCCAAGAGACCCAGTACTTC.

V is TRBV29-1 and J is TRBJ2-2; D is unclear. Germline assignment: CDR1 SQVTM and CDR2 ANQGSEA. Trimming left V 5 bases short and J 7 bases short, with 11 bases between. The CDR3 runs 12 residues. DNA of the CDR3: TGCAGCGTTATACGTGTGGACGGGGAGCTGTTTTTT. Its translation is CSVIRVDGELFF.

This clone was detected once. CDR3 sequence (DNA): TGTGCCAGCAGCTTAGCTCCAAGTGTAGATACGCAGTATTTT. It encodes CASSLAPSVDTQYF. V and J are TRBV7-9 and TRBJ2-3; D is unclear. Germline values: CDR1 SEHNR, CDR2 FQNEAQ (reference sequence). V dropped 0 bases and J dropped 5 bases, with 9 bases sitting between them. This CDR3 spans 14 amino acids.

The table lists this clone with a few counts. V gene TRBV5-1 combines with J gene TRBJ2-2; D is possibly TRBD2 (5 bases). V lost 0 bases to trimming and J lost 6 bases, with 12 bases between them. The CDR3 is made up of 15 amino acids. Germline CDR1 reads SGHRS; CDR2 reads YFSETQ. The CDR3 reads CASSLERTGAGELFF. CDR3 nucleotides: TGCGCCAGCAGCTTGGAGCGGACGGGCGCCGGGGAGCTGTTTTTT.

V is TRBV28 and J is TRBJ2-1; D is possibly TRBD2 (6 bases). The CDR3 has 16 amino acids. Trimming left V 5 bases short and J 5 bases short, with 19 bases between. Germline values: CDR1 MDHEN, CDR2 SYDVKM. The CDR3 nucleotides are TGTGCCAGCAGTCCCCTACCCGTGGGACTGCACAATGAGCAGTTCTTC. Translation: CASSPLPVGLHNEQFF.

J is TRBJ2-7 and V is TRBV5-5; D perhaps matches TRBD1 (6 bases). Trimming pared 0 bases from V and 0 bases from J, leaving 13 bases between. The CDR3 spans 16 residues. Germline CDR1 is SGHKS and CDR2 is YYEKEE (reference sequence). The CDR3: CASSLAPTGSSYEQYF. In DNA, the CDR3 is TGTGCCAGCAGCTTGGCCCCAACAGGGAGCTCCTACGAGCAGTACTTC.

The chain couples TRBV19 to TRBJ2-1; D gene ambiguous. CDR1 is LNHDA, CDR2 SQIVND, per germline (reference sequence). Trimming took 5 bases from V and 4 from J, leaving 9 bases between them. The CDR3 spans 13 residues. The CDR3 is CASSDGPYNEQFF. DNA of the CDR3: TGTGCCAGTAGTGATGGGCCATACAATGAGCAGTTCTTC.

This clone was detected once. This chain joins TRBV5-6 and TRBJ2-1; D uncertain. The CDR3 has 15 residues. Germline CDR1 SGHDT, CDR2 YYEEEE. Trimming took 2 bases from V and 10 from J, leaving 19 bases between them. The chain's CDR3 is CASSLVALGFLEQFF. CDR3 nucleotides: TGTGCCAGCAGCTTAGTAGCACTGGGATTCTTGGAGCAGTTCTTC.

V usage is TRBV29-1 and J usage is TRBJ2-1; the D call may be TRBD1 or TRBD2 (6 bases each). Trimming left V 6 bases short and J 8 bases short, with 20 bases between. Germline V CDR1 and CDR2: SQVTM, ANQGSEA. The CDR3 contains 14 residues. CDR3 bases: TGCAGCGTCGAAACAGGGAGTTGGGGGGATGAGCAGTTCTTC. It encodes CSVETGSWGDEQFF.

This clone was picked up a small number of times. This sequence joins TRBV19 and TRBJ1-2; D may be TRBD1 (5 bases). Germline V lookup: CDR1 LNHDA, CDR2 SQIVND (reference sequence). The ends were cut back, 3 bases at V and 2 bases at J, with 13 bases in the middle. This CDR3 has 15 amino acids. The CDR3, as DNA: TGTGCCAGTAGTATGACACCGGGACTGAACTATGGCTACACCTTC. It codes for CASSMTPGLNYGYTF.

The V call is TRBV19, the J call TRBJ1-1; 7 positions match TRBD1. Trimming removed 6 bases from V and 1 base from J; junction bases left unmatched: 5. The germline V gene encodes CDR1 LNHDA and CDR2 SQIVND (reference sequence). CDR3 length: 14 residues. CDR3 residues: CASSSGTENTEAFF. The DNA of the CDR3 is TGTGCCAGTAGCTCCGGGACAGAGAACACTGAAGCTTTCTTT.

V is TRBV28 and J is TRBJ2-7, with D unresolved. V gave up 6 bases and J gave up 4 bases, with 13 bases separating them. Germline V CDR1 and CDR2: MDHEN, SYDVKM. The CDR3 sequence is 13 residues long. CDR3 sequence: CASSPSVSYEQYF. The CDR3 DNA reads TGTGCCAGCAGCCCGTCAGTCTCGTACGAGCAGTACTTC.

This rearrangement joins TRBV19 to TRBJ2-3; maybe TRBD2 (6 bases). With 4 bases removed from V and 2 bases from J, the gap between germline ends came to 10 bases. The CDR3 spans 14 residues. From germline, CDR1 is LNHDA and CDR2 SQIVND (reference sequence). CDR3 sequence: CASSTGLNTDTQYF. In nucleotides, the CDR3 is TGTGCCAGTAGTACGGGACTCAACACAGATACGCAGTATTTT.

The rearrangement links TRBV6-5 to TRBJ1-1, with a weak D call TRBD1 (6 bases). Germline CDR1 reads MNHEY; CDR2 reads SVGAGI. V dropped 4 bases and J dropped 3 bases, with 15 bases sitting between them. The CDR3 is 15 amino acids. The CDR3 protein is CASSLGTIIHTEAFF. In DNA form, the CDR3 reads TGTGCCAGCAGTTTGGGGACAATTATTCACACTGAAGCTTTCTTT.

The rearrangement links TRBV9 to TRBJ2-7; D uncertain. The CDR3 has 15 amino acids. Trimming removed 4 bases at V and 5 bases at J, with 19 bases between. The germline V gene has CDR1 SGDLS and CDR2 YYNGEE. CDR3 bases: TGTGCCAGCAGCAATCGGGCCGAGGACCCCCACGAGCAGTACTTC. Translating gives CASSNRAEDPHEQYF.

The chain carries TRBV27 and TRBJ2-3; weak D call: TRBD2 (5 bases). Trimming cost V 5 bases and J 6 bases, with 21 bases left between them. The CDR3 length is 16 residues. The germline V gene encodes CDR1 MNHEY and CDR2 SMNVEV (reference sequence). The CDR3 DNA follows: TGTGCCAGCAGTCCTAGAGCGGCCCTGGGGATGGATACGCAGTATTTT. It translates to CASSPRAALGMDTQYF.

The V gene is TRBV10-2, the J gene TRBJ2-5, with D maybe TRBD1 (5 bases). This CDR3 is built from 14 residues. Germline V lookup: CDR1 WSHSY, CDR2 SAAADI. Trimming took 4 bases from V and 1 from J, leaving 10 bases between them. Written as DNA, the CDR3 is TGCGCCAGCAGTGTTAGGGGATTCCAAGAGACCCAGTACTTC. As protein: CASSVRGFQETQYF.

This rearrangement joins TRBV6-1 to TRBJ2-7; D is perhaps TRBD1 or TRBD2 (5 bases each). Trimming left V 6 bases short and J 1 base short, with 10 bases between. Germline V CDR1 and CDR2: MNHNS, SASEGT. CDR3 size: 13 residues. CDR3 bases: TGTGCCAGCAGACTAGACAGTTCCTACGAGCAGTACTTC. Amino acids: CASRLDSSYEQYF.

V usage is TRBV6-5 and J usage is TRBJ2-2; no firm D call. The germline CDR1 and CDR2 sequences are MNHEY and SVGAGI. The CDR3 extends over 12 amino acids. The V and J ends lost 6 bases and 7 bases respectively, with 9 bases between them. CDR3: CASSLGGGELFF. The DNA of the CDR3 is TGTGCCAGCAGCCTGGGCGGCGGGGAGCTGTTTTTT.

The gene calls are TRBV7-8 and TRBJ2-1, with no clear D. Germline loops: CDR1 SGHVS, CDR2 FQNEAQ. With 4 bases removed from V and 5 bases from J, the gap between germline ends came to 3 bases. This CDR3 has 11 amino acids. The CDR3 bases are TGTGCCAGCAGCTATAACAATGAGCAGTTCTTC. Its translation: CASSYNNEQFF.

The V call is TRBV13, the J call TRBJ1-2, with D hard to call. V lost 10 bases and J 7 bases, leaving 10 bases between the germline ends. This CDR3 contains 10 residues. Germline CDR1 reads PRHDT; CDR2 reads FYEKMQ (reference sequence). This CDR3 reads CATSGSGYTF. In DNA, the CDR3 is TGTGCCACGTCGGGGAGTGGCTACACCTTC.

This chain joins TRBV9 and TRBJ2-7; D assignment may be TRBD1 or TRBD2 (6 bases each). Per the germline V gene, CDR1 is SGDLS and CDR2 is YYNGEE. V lost 0 bases and J 4 bases, leaving 17 bases between the germline ends. This CDR3 spans 16 amino acids. CDR3 nucleotides: TGTGCCAGCAGCGTAGTGCCGAAGGGGGGTATATACGAGCAGTACTTC. Its translation: CASSVVPKGGIYEQYF.

This rearrangement joins TRBV7-9 to TRBJ1-5, with D unresolved. Germline CDR1 SEHNR, CDR2 FQNEAQ (reference sequence). The V end was cut by 5 bases, the J end by 0 bases, with 8 bases between. This CDR3 has 14 amino acids. The CDR3 loop is CASSPIYSNQPQHF. In DNA, the CDR3 is TGTGCCAGCAGCCCAATTTATAGCAATCAGCCCCAGCATTTT.

As for this clone: The sample contains more than one DNA sequence encoding this CDR3. The rearrangement joins TRBV28 to TRBJ2-1; maybe TRBD2 (6 bases). Germline lookup yields CDR1 MDHEN and CDR2 SYDVKM. This CDR3 has 13 amino acids. Trimming cost V 3 bases and J 4 bases, with 7 bases left between them. The chain's CDR3 is CASSFREYNEQFF. The CDR3 DNA sequence: TGTGCCAGCAGTTTCCGGGAGTACAATGAGCAGTTCTTC.

The chain couples TRBV9 to TRBJ2-5; unclear D gene. The CDR3 loop spans 14 amino acids. Germline V gene sequence: CDR1 SGDLS, CDR2 YYNGEE. V lost 4 bases and J lost 0, with 10 bases in between. The CDR3 reads CASSPSQYQETQYF. CDR3 in DNA: TGTGCCAGCAGCCCGTCTCAGTACCAAGAGACCCAGTACTTC.

The J gene is TRBJ2-7, the V gene TRBV4-1; D not certain. Germline CDR1 is MGHRA and CDR2 is YSYEKL. V was pared by 3 bases and J by 0 bases, with 12 bases between. The CDR3 is made up of 15 amino acids. The CDR3 DNA reads as TGCGCCAGCAGCCAGAACTCGGCGGACTCCTACGAGCAGTACTTC. Amino acid sequence: CASSQNSADSYEQYF.

The chain uses TRBV6-6 and TRBJ1-1; no clear D gene. Germline assignment: CDR1 MNHNY and CDR2 SVGAGI (reference sequence). Trimming stripped 9 bases from V and 2 bases from J, with 10 bases between. This CDR3 is built from 12 residues. This chain's CDR3 is CASQPLNTEAFF. DNA of the CDR3: TGTGCCAGTCAGCCGTTAAACACTGAAGCTTTCTTT.

The chain links TRBV4-1 to TRBJ2-3; 10 bases align to TRBD2. V was clipped by 4 bases and J by 2 bases; unmatched bases: 9. The CDR3 runs 17 residues. Germline values: CDR1 MGHRA, CDR2 YSYEKL. As DNA, the CDR3 is TGCGCCAGCAGCCCAACCAGCGGGAGGGCCGTCACAGATACGCAGTATTTT. Its translation: CASSPTSGRAVTDTQYF.

Comment on this clone: The sample has other DNA sequences that encode this CDR3 too. V is TRBV9 and J is TRBJ2-7; 8 bases align to TRBD1. CDR3 size: 14 residues. Trimming at V came to 2 bases and at J to 1 base, leaving 2 bases not matched to a gene. The V gene's germline CDR1 is SGDLS and CDR2 YYNGEE. The CDR3 coding sequence is TGTGCCAGCAGCGTCGACAGGGGATCCTACGAGCAGTACTTC. Its protein product is CASSVDRGSYEQYF.

The chain joins TRBV27 to TRBJ2-1; D is possibly TRBD2 (6 bases). The CDR3 has 14 amino acids. The germline V and J ends were trimmed by 4 bases and 1 base, with 8 bases remaining between them. CDR1 is MNHEY and CDR2 is SMNVEV in the germline V gene (reference sequence). The CDR3 loop reads CASSYGGSYNEQFF. DNA of the CDR3: TGTGCCAGCAGTTACGGGGGTTCCTACAATGAGCAGTTCTTC.